This entry describes one T cell receptor beta chain. The data were taken from a study of blood T cell repertoires in COVID-19. Germline lookup yields CDR1 LNHDA and CDR2 SQIVND (reference sequence). The V gene lost 6 bases and the J gene lost 2 bases, with 13 bases spanning the gap. This CDR3 comprises 14 residues. TCRdb keeps only in-frame clones here, not all; method: immunoSEQ multiplex PCR. The data show about 520,000 clones, 70% to 90% seen once. The clonotype comes from a human donor in a cohort sampled during active COVID-19. Sequencing used peripheral blood. The V and J genes are TRBV19 and TRBJ2-5, with a tentative D call TRBD1 (6 bases). This chain's CDR3 is CASSNDRSQETQYF. CDR3 nucleotide sequence: TGTGCCAGTAGCAACGACAGGAGTCAAGAGACCCAGTACTTC.